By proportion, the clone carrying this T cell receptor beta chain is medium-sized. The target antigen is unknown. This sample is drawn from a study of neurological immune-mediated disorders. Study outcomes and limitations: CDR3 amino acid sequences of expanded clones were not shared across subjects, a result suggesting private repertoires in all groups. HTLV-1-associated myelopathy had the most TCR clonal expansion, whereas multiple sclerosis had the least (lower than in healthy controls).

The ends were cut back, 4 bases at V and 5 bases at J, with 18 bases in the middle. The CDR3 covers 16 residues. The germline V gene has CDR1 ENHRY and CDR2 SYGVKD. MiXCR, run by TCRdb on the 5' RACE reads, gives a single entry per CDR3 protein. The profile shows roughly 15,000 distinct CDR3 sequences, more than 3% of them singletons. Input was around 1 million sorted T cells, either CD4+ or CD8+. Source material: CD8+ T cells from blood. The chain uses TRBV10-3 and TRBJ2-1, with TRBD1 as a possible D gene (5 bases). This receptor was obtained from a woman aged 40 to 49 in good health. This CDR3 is CAISGTPDPGHNEQFF. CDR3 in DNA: TGTGCCATCAGTGGAACTCCCGACCCAGGGCACAATGAGCAGTTCTTC.